The present entry profiles one TCR beta chain with its context. What it binds is not known. Trimming pared 2 bases from V and 5 bases from J, leaving 10 bases between. This CDR3 comprises 12 residues. Per germline, CDR1 GTSNPN and CDR2 SVGIG (reference sequence). The sample belongs to a study of T-cell memory formation after mild COVID-19. Overall study context: In these data, TCR clusters were largely donor specific.

General study points: Second-wave clones peaking on day 37 lacked confirmed SARS-CoV-2 specificity. Memory sampled before infection contained some responding clones, suggesting cross-reactive memory joined.

Researchers used 5'RACE with constant-segment primers to make TCR alpha and TCR beta cDNA libraries that carry sample barcodes and UMIs. TCRdb re-called the 5' RACE reads through MiXCR, storing one row per CDR3 protein. The table has about 140,000 distinct CDR3 sequences, around 15% seen once. This chain links TRBV30 with TRBJ2-7; tentative D call: TRBD1 (5 bases). The sample consisted of PBMCs or a T cell subset sorted from them (not recorded which). The sequence was collected from an adult woman who had mild COVID-19 (a few samples of this study predate the infection). Cell type and time point are not known. Written as DNA, the CDR3 is TGTGCCTGGAGTATTCAGGGCCACGAGCAGTACTTC. Its protein product is CAWSIQGHEQYF.